The rows below give T cell receptor beta chains drawn from one sample of a study of blood T cell repertoires in COVID-19. The data were produced by immunoSEQ multiplex PCR, yet TCRdb's version contains in-frame clones alone and is incomplete. The sample has approximately 220,000 clones, about 90% seen once; the top ten hold over 0.95%. Sequencing input: PBMCs or T cells enriched from blood (not recorded which). The receptors shown here come from a man aged 25 to 40 who had recovered from COVID-19. Both conserved end residues are part of each CDR3. The order of the fields is clone size, J gene, V gene, D gene, CDR3 protein, CDR3 DNA. The D gene is left open where the match is weak. Size is omitted from some rows. Given values are once, few, many or a class for expanded clones.

few,TRBJ2-5,TRBV11-1,.,CASSPQTTQETQYF,TGTGCCAGCAGCCCTCAGACTACCCAAGAGACCCAGTACTTC
.,TRBJ2-7,TRBV2,.,CASRAKINSYEQYF,TGTGCCAGCAGAGCAAAGATAAACTCCTACGAGCAGTACTTC
few,TRBJ1-1,TRBV4-3,TRBD1,CASSRRGLSGYTEAFF,TGCGCCAGCAGCCGCAGGGGGCTTAGTGGGTACACTGAAGCTTTCTTT
.,TRBJ1-6,TRBV15,.,CATSRRLNSGPIIPPLHF,TGTGCCACCAGCAGGAGACTAAATTCCGGGCCCATTATCCCACCCCTCCACTTT
.,TRBJ1-2,TRBV10-1,.,CASSAQGGYTF,TGCGCCAGCAGTGCCCAGGGTGGCTACACCTTC
.,TRBJ1-2,TRBV29-1,TRBD1,CSVDETGGLWGYTF,TGCAGCGTTGACGAGACAGGGGGGTTGTGGGGCTACACCTTC
.,TRBJ2-3,TRBV28,TRBD2,CAIAGGDQDTQYF,TGTGCCATAGCGGGAGGGGACCAAGATACGCAGTATTTT
.,TRBJ2-4,TRBV27,.,CASSLSRLAKNIQYF,TGTGCCAGCAGTCTGTCCCGTCTAGCCAAAAACATTCAGTACTTC
.,TRBJ2-1,TRBV2,TRBD2,CASSSGRLNEQFF,TGTGCCAGCAGTAGCGGGAGGTTAAATGAGCAGTTCTTC
.,TRBJ2-1,TRBV7-9,TRBD1,CASSDLDRGYNEQFF,TGTGCCAGCAGCGATCTTGACAGGGGTTACAATGAGCAGTTCTTC
.,TRBJ2-6,TRBV18,.,CASSPAGFSGANVLTF,TGTGCCAGCTCACCCGCAGGGTTCTCTGGGGCCAACGTCCTGACTTTC
.,TRBJ2-7,TRBV7-2,.,CASSSQTYEQYF,TGTGCCAGCAGCTCCCAGACCTACGAGCAGTACTTC
.,TRBJ1-2,TRBV6-5,.,CASRLANYGYTF,TGTGCCAGCAGGCTAGCTAACTATGGCTACACCTTC
.,TRBJ2-1,TRBV10-3,TRBD1,CAIRDRGSYNEQFF,TGTGCCATCAGGGACAGGGGATCCTACAATGAGCAGTTCTTC
.,TRBJ2-2,TRBV5-4,TRBD1,CASSRSGTGSTGELFF,TGTGCCAGCAGCCGGTCCGGGACAGGGAGCACCGGGGAGCTGTTTTTT
.,TRBJ1-6,TRBV18,TRBD1,CASSSGDRINDPPLHF,TGTGCCAGCTCCTCAGGGGACAGAATCAACGATCCACCCCTCCACTTT
.,TRBJ2-1,TRBV11-2,.,CASSPTSSSYNEQFF,TGTGCCAGCAGCCCCACTTCGAGCTCCTACAATGAGCAGTTCTTC
few,TRBJ1-1,TRBV7-2,.,CASSPTLPGGVNTEAFF,TGTGCCAGCAGCCCAACCCTCCCGGGAGGGGTAAATACTGAAGCTTTCTTT
.,TRBJ2-7,TRBV7-2,.,CASSLAGGASSYEQYF,TGTGCCAGCAGCTTAGCAGGGGGGGCGAGCTCCTACGAGCAGTACTTC
.,TRBJ2-1,TRBV20-1,.,CSASWALSYNEQFF,TGCAGTGCTAGTTGGGCTTTATCCTACAATGAGCAGTTCTTC
.,TRBJ2-1,TRBV18,TRBD2,CASSPPLAEYNEQFF,TGTGCCAGCTCACCACCCCTAGCGGAGTACAATGAGCAGTTCTTC
.,TRBJ2-2,TRBV4-1,TRBD2,CASSQASSGTGELFF,TGCGCCAGCAGCCAAGCCTCTAGCGGTACCGGGGAGCTGTTTTTT
.,TRBJ2-1,TRBV11-2,.,CASSSALNEQFF,TGTGCCAGTTCCTCCGCGTTGAATGAGCAGTTCTTC
.,TRBJ1-4,TRBV2,.,CASSLEGLSTNEKLFF,TGTGCCAGCAGTCTCGAGGGCCTCTCGACTAATGAAAAACTGTTTTTT
.,TRBJ2-5,TRBV28,TRBD1,CASSFRDRGSETQYF,TGTGCCAGCAGTTTTAGGGACAGGGGTTCGGAGACCCAGTACTTC
.,TRBJ2-7,TRBV5-1,TRBD1,CASSGTGTVYEQYF,TGCGCCAGCAGCGGAACCGGGACAGTCTACGAGCAGTACTTC
.,TRBJ1-5,TRBV18,TRBD1,CASSPGQGQPQHF,TGTGCCAGCTCACCGGGACAGGGTCAGCCCCAGCATTTT
.,TRBJ2-2,TRBV3-1/TRBV3-2,.,CASSHRLATGELFF,TGTGCCAGCAGCCATAGACTGGCCACCGGGGAGCTGTTTTTT
once,TRBJ2-7,TRBV7-8,TRBD2,CASLQREGDYEQYF,TGTGCCAGCCTACAGCGGGAGGGAGACTACGAGCAGTACTTC
.,TRBJ1-2,TRBV7-9,.,CASSPLSGRSHGYTF,TGTGCCAGCAGCCCACTCTCAGGGAGGTCGCATGGCTACACCTTC
.,TRBJ1-2,TRBV19,.,CASSMGARDGYTF,TGTGCCAGTAGTATGGGGGCGAGAGATGGCTACACCTTC
.,TRBJ2-1,TRBV3-1/TRBV3-2,TRBD1,CASSPRGPGQRSNEQFF,TGTGCCAGCAGCCCCCGAGGACCGGGACAGAGGTCAAATGAGCAGTTCTTC
.,TRBJ2-7,TRBV6-2/TRBV6-3,.,CASSPVAYEQYF,TGTGCCAGCAGCCCCGTGGCTTACGAGCAGTACTTC
.,TRBJ1-1,TRBV6-6,TRBD1,CASRLGQGMNTEAFF,TGTGCCTCCCGGTTGGGACAGGGGATGAACACTGAAGCTTTCTTT
.,TRBJ1-2,TRBV7-2,TRBD1,CASSPQMGTGRGYTF,TGTGCCAGCAGCCCCCAAATGGGGACAGGGCGAGGCTACACCTTC
.,TRBJ2-1,TRBV5-1,TRBD2,CASSPRGGGPNNEQFF,TGCGCCAGCAGCCCACGGGGGGGAGGACCGAACAATGAGCAGTTCTTC
.,TRBJ1-2,TRBV7-2,.,CASSPSTGSNYGYTF,TGTGCCAGCAGCCCATCCACGGGGTCTAACTATGGCTACACCTTC